This TCR beta chain came from a study of regulatory T cells in long-lasting Graves disease. This clonotype was seen more than once but under ten times. Its cognate antigen is unknown. Being one base from a much bigger clone, this may be a read error. Library construction for TCR beta used iRepertoire HTBI primers and Arm-PCR of CDR3 regions. TCRdb processed the multiplex PCR reads anew with MiXCR; each CDR3 protein has one entry. The data contain about 460,000 distinct CDR3 sequences, 11% to 15% of them singletons. Germline lookup yields CDR1 MNHEY and CDR2 SMNVEV (reference sequence). The CDR3 contains 13 residues. V gave up 5 bases and J gave up 6 bases, with 11 bases separating them. Stated time point: newly diagnosed GD, antithyroid drugs for less than 3 months. RNA from PBMCs was the source of the TCR library. Study-wide results and caveats: Persistent Graves' patients showed less TCR diversity than newly diagnosed ones.

These records were also assigned to another study, of T cells in Graves' hyperthyroidism and ophthalmopathy.

The sequencing used peripheral blood mononuclear cells (PBMCs), collected at new diagnosis, from a patient treated with antithyroid drugs. The V call is TRBV27, the J call TRBJ2-1; D gene uncertain. This receptor was taken from a woman in her forties or fifties with Graves disease. The CDR3 DNA sequence: TGTGCCAGCAGTCGGAAGGAGTTCAATGAGCAGTTCTTC. Amino acid sequence: CASSRKEFNEQFF.